Listed below are T cell receptor beta chains from one sample, sequenced in a study of OX40 agonist ivuxolimab in advanced cancers. Sequencing used immunoSEQ multiplex PCR; TCRdb keeps in-frame clones, though not all of them. The data show approximately 26,000 clones, about 90% seen once. Sequenced here: CD4+ or CD8+ T cells sorted from blood, sampled in a trial of the OX40 agonist ivuxolimab. These receptors were obtained from an adult with an advanced solid tumor such as melanoma, head and neck, liver or kidney cancer. CDR3s include the opening cysteine and the closing phenylalanine or tryptophan. The order of the fields is D gene, clone size, J gene, V gene, CDR3 protein, CDR3 DNA. A D gene is named only where the DNA matches it firmly. Not every row has a clone size; where given, it reads once, few, many or a size class.

-,-,TRBJ2-3,TRBV7-9,CASSLVGVADTQYF,TGTGCCAGCAGCTTAGTAGGTGTTGCAGATACGCAGTATTTT
TRBD2,once,TRBJ2-7,TRBV10-3,CAISESPSGSYEQYF,TGTGCCATCAGTGAATCACCTAGCGGGAGCTACGAGCAGTACTTC
-,once,TRBJ2-5,TRBV27,CASSLFVSQETQYF,TGTGCCAGCAGTTTATTTGTAAGCCAAGAGACCCAGTACTTC
TRBD1,-,TRBJ2-7,TRBV4-2,CASSQELRDRDSYEQYF,TGTGCCAGCAGCCAAGAATTACGGGACAGGGATTCCTACGAGCAGTACTTC
-,-,TRBJ2-3,TRBV29-1,CSPRGIGDVADTQYF,TGCAGCCCCCGAGGTATAGGGGACGTAGCAGATACGCAGTATTTT
-,-,TRBJ2-3,TRBV6-6,CASLNSGNSNTDTQYF,TGTGCCAGCCTCAATTCCGGGAACTCAAACACAGATACGCAGTATTTT
-,-,TRBJ2-7,TRBV5-1,CASSLVGPTYEQYF,TGCGCCAGCAGCTTGGTGGGGCCAACCTACGAGCAGTACTTC
TRBD1,-,TRBJ2-6,TRBV9,CASSVGVRGLSGANVLTF,TGTGCCAGCAGCGTAGGCGTCAGGGGGCTTTCTGGGGCCAACGTCCTGACTTTC
-,-,TRBJ2-2,TRBV5-4,CASKPYTGELFF,TGTGCCAGCAAACCCTACACCGGGGAGCTGTTTTTT
-,-,TRBJ1-2,TRBV7-9,CASSLEHNPNYGYTF,TGTGCCAGCAGCTTAGAGCATAACCCCAACTATGGCTACACCTTC
TRBD1,-,TRBJ2-2,TRBV27,CASRIVQGYSGELFF,TGTGCCAGCAGGATCGTACAGGGGTACTCCGGGGAGCTGTTTTTT
-,-,TRBJ1-4,TRBV10-3,CAIRDTTTNEKLFF,TGTGCCATCAGGGACACGACAACTAATGAAAAACTGTTTTTT
-,-,TRBJ1-1,TRBV19,CASMRLENTEAFF,TGTGCCAGTATGAGGTTGGAGAACACTGAAGCTTTCTTT
-,-,TRBJ2-7,TRBV27,CASSLWGNEQYF,TGTGCCAGCAGTTTATGGGGTAACGAGCAGTACTTC
-,-,TRBJ1-4,TRBV28,CASSLVFEKLFF,TGTGCCAGCAGTTTAGTCTTTGAAAAACTGTTTTTT
TRBD1,-,TRBJ2-1,TRBV4-2,CASSARDRERGTKQFF,TGTGCCAGCAGCGCCCGGGACAGGGAGAGGGGCACTAAGCAGTTCTTC
-,once,TRBJ1-5,TRBV27,CASSPTRVTGGNQPQHF,TGTGCCAGCAGTCCAACGCGGGTTACGGGTGGCAATCAGCCCCAGCATTTT
-,-,TRBJ2-1,TRBV4-3,CASSFNRDYNEQFF,TGCGCCAGCAGCTTTAACAGAGATTACAATGAGCAGTTCTTC
-,-,TRBJ2-1,TRBV27,CASSLSDAHNEQFF,TGTGCCAGCAGTTTATCGGACGCCCACAATGAGCAGTTCTTC
-,-,TRBJ2-7,TRBV19,CASSGSVSYEQYF,TGTGCCTCAAGCGGTAGCGTCTCCTACGAGCAGTACTTC
TRBD2,-,TRBJ2-5,TRBV6-5,CASSSSGSGETQYF,TGTGCCAGCAGTTCTAGCGGGAGCGGGGAGACCCAGTACTTC
TRBD2,-,TRBJ2-1,TRBV18,CASSPAGTSYNEQFF,TGTGCCAGCTCACCTGCCGGGACTAGCTACAATGAGCAGTTCTTC
-,-,TRBJ1-4,TRBV5-6,CASTWGGTNEKLFF,TGTGCCAGCACCTGGGGGGGAACCAATGAAAAACTGTTTTTT
-,-,TRBJ2-6,TRBV27,CASSLWSGANVLTF,TGTGCCAGCAGTTTATGGTCTGGGGCCAACGTCCTGACTTTC
-,-,TRBJ1-5,TRBV27,CASSLSAWQPQHF,TGTGCCAGCAGTTTATCGGCATGGCAGCCCCAGCATTTT
-,-,TRBJ2-3,TRBV6-1,CASSEDPGGRSTDTQYF,TGTGCCAGCAGTGAAGATCCCGGCGGACGAAGCACAGATACGCAGTATTTT
-,once,TRBJ2-3,TRBV9,CASSVGPRGRLTYTDTQYF,TGTGCCAGCAGCGTAGGCCCCCGAGGAAGGCTGACTTACACAGATACGCAGTATTTT
TRBD1,-,TRBJ2-3,TRBV27,CASSLYPPHGTGNTDTQYF,TGTGCCAGCAGTTTGTATCCCCCCCACGGGACAGGGAACACAGATACGCAGTATTTT
-,-,TRBJ2-2,TRBV6-5,CASSYGQGFLGRELFF,TGTGCCAGCAGTTACGGGCAGGGATTTTTGGGCCGGGAGCTGTTTTTT
TRBD1,once,TRBJ2-1,TRBV6-5,CASRTGYNEQFF,TGTGCCAGCCGGACAGGCTACAATGAGCAGTTCTTC
-,-,TRBJ2-5,TRBV2,CASKGLQETQYF,TGTGCCAGCAAGGGGCTACAAGAGACCCAGTACTTC
TRBD1,few,TRBJ2-5,TRBV11-2,CASNSPGQGTQYF,TGTGCCAGCAACTCACCGGGACAGGGGACCCAGTACTTC
TRBD1,-,TRBJ2-5,TRBV18,CASSPQGTGAQETQYF,TGTGCCAGCTCACCACAGGGGACAGGGGCCCAAGAGACCCAGTACTTC
-,-,TRBJ1-3,TRBV19,CASSILGAIGNTIYF,TGTGCCAGTAGTATATTGGGGGCAATCGGAAACACCATATATTTT
TRBD1,large,TRBJ1-5,TRBV28,CASRLLRGQGLNQPQHF,TGTGCCAGCAGACTATTGAGGGGACAGGGACTGAATCAGCCCCAGCATTTT
-,-,TRBJ1-6,TRBV13,CASSQMGGHSPLHF,TGTGCCAGCAGCCAAATGGGAGGGCATTCACCCCTCCACTTT
-,-,TRBJ2-7,TRBV7-2,CASSLGTATYEQYF,TGTGCCAGCAGCTTAGGGACAGCAACCTACGAGCAGTACTTC
-,few,TRBJ1-1,TRBV2,CASKGEGLMNTEAFF,TGTGCCAGCAAAGGAGAAGGACTAATGAACACTGAAGCTTTCTTT
-,-,TRBJ2-7,TRBV6-5,CASSYLHGGEQYF,TGTGCCAGCAGTTACCTCCATGGCGGCGAGCAGTACTTC
-,-,TRBJ1-1,TRBV27,CASSLSADNTEAFF,TGTGCCAGCAGTTTATCGGCAGATAACACTGAAGCTTTCTTT
TRBD2,-,TRBJ2-1,TRBV27,CASSPPWGIAGNEQFF,TGTGCCAGCAGTCCCCCATGGGGTATAGCGGGCAATGAGCAGTTCTTC
TRBD2,medium-sized,TRBJ2-1,TRBV5-5,CASSPGTSSYNEQFF,TGTGCCAGCAGCCCCGGGACTAGCTCCTACAATGAGCAGTTCTTC
TRBD1,-,TRBJ2-3,TRBV2,CASSDRRTGGFDTQYF,TGTGCCAGCAGTGACAGACGGACAGGGGGTTTCGATACGCAGTATTTT
-,-,TRBJ2-4,TRBV9,CASSVGGSGNIQYF,TGTGCCAGCAGCGTAGGGGGTAGCGGAAACATTCAGTACTTC
-,-,TRBJ2-7,TRBV2,CASRGTGRNTYSYEQYF,TGTGCCAGCAGAGGGACTGGGCGAAATACATACTCCTACGAGCAGTACTTC
-,-,TRBJ2-7,TRBV7-9,CASRAPGAYEQYF,TGTGCCAGCAGGGCCCCTGGGGCCTACGAGCAGTACTTC
-,-,TRBJ1-5,TRBV29-1,CSVVQGNQPQHF,TGCAGCGTTGTCCAGGGTAATCAGCCCCAGCATTTT
-,-,TRBJ2-7,TRBV30,CAWSSGTGAYEQYF,TGTGCCTGGAGTTCCGGGACTGGGGCCTACGAGCAGTACTTC